Below are 27 T cell receptor beta chains sequenced from a single sample in a study of T-cell memory formation after mild COVID-19. TCRdb used MiXCR to reprocess the 5' RACE reads, holding one entry per CDR3 protein. Counted here are 170,000 or so distinct CDR3 sequences, about 28% occurring once; the ten biggest clones make up around 11%. The sample comprised PBMCs or a T cell subset sorted from them (not recorded which). All receptors derive from an adult woman who had mild COVID-19 (a few samples of this study predate the infection). Cell type and time point are not known.

This clonotype was picked up a small number of times. The chain carries TRBV3-1 and TRBJ2-2; D gene ambiguous. This CDR3 spans 15 amino acids. V dropped 4 bases and J dropped 4 bases, with 13 bases sitting between them. The germline V gene has CDR1 LGHDT and CDR2 YNNKEL (reference sequence). In DNA form, the CDR3 reads TGTGCCAGCAGCCGAGCTGAGGATATCACCGGGGAGCTGTTTTTT. This sequence encodes CASSRAEDITGELFF. Full variable domain (rest looked up from reference TRBV3-1 and TRBJ2-2): DTAVSQTPKYLVTQMGNDKSIKCEQNLGHDTMYWYKQDSKKFLKIMFSYNNKELIINETVPNRFSPKSPDKAHLNLHINSLELGDSAVYFCASSRAEDITGELFFGEGSRLTVL.

V usage is TRBV15 and J usage is TRBJ1-5; 8 bases map to TRBD1. The CDR3 is made up of 14 amino acids. After removal of 4 bases from V and 4 bases from J, the junction contained 3 bases not matched to a gene. CDR1 LNHNV and CDR2 YYDKDF come from the germline V gene (reference sequence). CDR3: CATSTRTGNQPQHF. DNA of the CDR3: TGTGCCACCAGCACCCGGACAGGGAATCAGCCCCAGCATTTT.

This rearrangement joins TRBV4-1 to TRBJ1-2; possibly TRBD1 for D (6 bases). The CDR3 is 15 residues long. Germline V gene sequence: CDR1 MGHRA, CDR2 YSYEKL. The germline V and J ends were trimmed by 0 bases and 4 bases, with 12 bases remaining between them. The CDR3 sequence is CASSQDRRGFYGYTF. The DNA for the CDR3 is TGCGCCAGCAGCCAAGACCGAAGGGGGTTCTATGGCTACACCTTC.

The gene calls are TRBV7-6 and TRBJ1-1, with a tentative D call TRBD1 (6 bases). The ends were cut back, 3 bases at V and 2 bases at J, with 19 bases in the middle. The CDR3 length is 17 residues. The germline V gene has CDR1 SGHVS and CDR2 FNYEAQ. The CDR3 DNA is TGTGCCAGCAGCTTTGGACAGCCAACGAGACTTAACACTGAAGCTTTCTTT. Encoded protein: CASSFGQPTRLNTEAFF.

V gene TRBV29-1 combines with J gene TRBJ2-5; 8 positions agree with TRBD1. Germline CDR1 reads SQVTM; CDR2 reads ANQGSEA. There are 12 residues in the CDR3. Germline trimming cut 7 bases from V and 3 bases from J; bases unmatched to any gene: 4. CDR3: CSAGQGEETQYF. The CDR3 DNA follows: TGCAGCGCCGGACAGGGCGAAGAGACCCAGTACTTC.

The CDR3 nucleotides read TGCGCCAGCAGCCAACTAGCGGGGGGTATCGCCCAGTACTTC. Residues: CASSQLAGGIAQYF. The chain links TRBV4-1 to TRBJ2-5; 11 bases map to TRBD2. Germline CDR1 MGHRA, CDR2 YSYEKL. The trim removed 2 bases at V and 9 bases at J, leaving 5 bases unmatched. This CDR3 has 14 residues.

V is TRBV7-2 and J is TRBJ2-5; D remains ambiguous. Trimming removed 1 base from V and 5 bases from J, with 11 bases in between. The germline CDR1 and CDR2 sequences are SGHTA and FQGNSA. The CDR3 sequence is 14 residues long. For the CDR3, the DNA is TGTGCCAGCAGCTTAGTTCGCAGTAGTGAGACCCAGTACTTC. The encoded protein is CASSLVRSSETQYF.

The genes are TRBV6-5 and TRBJ1-6; TRBD1 matches at 8 bases. The CDR3 spans 17 residues. Trimming cost V 0 bases and J 9 bases; bases outside gene matches: 10. Per germline, CDR1 MNHEY and CDR2 SVGAGI. The CDR3 here is CASSYSKPGTGGSPLHF. The CDR3 nucleotides read TGTGCCAGCAGTTACTCGAAACCCGGGACAGGAGGTTCACCCCTCCACTTT.

The rearrangement joins TRBV11-2 to TRBJ2-3; 8 bases align to TRBD2. CDR1 is SGHAT and CDR2 is FQNNGV in the germline V gene. The V segment lost 4 bases and the J segment 5 bases; nucleotides outside the gene matches: 5. The CDR3 is 14 amino acids. The CDR3, as DNA: TGTGCCAGCAGCTCCCGGGGGGGAGGAGATACGCAGTATTTT. Its translation is CASSSRGGGDTQYF.

This clonotype was counted only a few times. This chain links TRBV5-1 with TRBJ2-7; TRBD2 agrees at 7 bases. V lost 0 bases to trimming and J lost 3 bases; unmatched junction nucleotides: 3. Germline V gene sequence: CDR1 SGHRS, CDR2 YFSETQ. There are 14 residues in the CDR3. The CDR3 reads CASSLASGHYEQYF. The CDR3 DNA follows: TGCGCCAGCAGCTTGGCTAGCGGACACTACGAGCAGTACTTC.

This clonotype was seen only a few times. The V and J genes are TRBV7-2 and TRBJ2-3; unclear D gene. CDR1 is SGHTA, CDR2 FQGNSA, per germline. The CDR3 runs 14 residues. Trimming stripped 5 bases from V and 1 base from J, with 10 bases between. CDR3 in amino acids: CASSPGYRTDTQYF. For the CDR3, the DNA is TGTGCCAGCAGCCCCGGATACCGCACAGATACGCAGTATTTT.

This clonotype was picked up a small number of times. The genes are TRBV20-1 and TRBJ2-5, with D perhaps TRBD1 or TRBD2 (5 bases each). Germline V gene lookup returns CDR1 DFQATT and CDR2 SNEGSKA (reference sequence). V lost 6 bases and J 1 base, leaving 12 bases between the germline ends. The CDR3 runs 13 residues. CDR3 residues: CSAPRGLQETQYF. In DNA, the CDR3 is TGCAGTGCCCCCCGGGGCCTCCAAGAGACCCAGTACTTC.

This clonotype has just a few counts. V usage is TRBV12-3 or TRBV12-4 and J usage is TRBJ2-4, with D perhaps matching TRBD2 (7 bases). The CDR3 totals 16 residues. Deletions cut 3 bases from V and 3 bases from J, with 15 bases between. This CDR3 is CASSLRGQVDKNIQYF. The DNA for the CDR3 is TGTGCCAGCAGTTTGCGGGGGCAGGTTGACAAAAACATTCAGTACTTC.

This clonotype has only a few counts. CDR3: CASSPQTAMNTEAFF. The CDR3 nucleotides read TGCGCCAGCAGCCCCCAGACAGCTATGAACACTGAAGCTTTCTTT. The genes are TRBV5-1 and TRBJ1-1, with D perhaps TRBD1 (5 bases). The CDR3 is made up of 15 amino acids. V was clipped by 4 bases and J by 0 bases, with 13 bases between them. CDR1 is SGHRS, CDR2 YFSETQ, per germline.

This clonotype has a handful of counts. The chain uses TRBV7-9 and TRBJ2-1; no reliable D call. The CDR3 runs to 13 residues. Germline V CDR1 and CDR2: SEHNR, FQNEAQ (reference sequence). Trimming pared 5 bases from V and 7 bases from J, leaving 12 bases between. The CDR3 protein is CASSALHRNEQFF. The CDR3 region has the DNA TGTGCCAGCAGCGCCCTCCATAGGAATGAGCAGTTCTTC.

The V call is TRBV7-2, the J call TRBJ2-5; 15 bases map to TRBD2. The germline V gene has CDR1 SGHTA and CDR2 FQGNSA. CDR3 length: 19 amino acids. The V segment lost 5 bases and the J segment 1 base; nucleotides outside the gene matches: 11. CDR3 loop: CASSLGLAGGPTVQETQYF. The CDR3 nucleotides are TGTGCCAGCAGCCTAGGACTAGCGGGGGGGCCGACGGTCCAAGAGACCCAGTACTTC.

The rearrangement uses TRBV30 and TRBJ2-7; the D gene is possibly TRBD1 (6 bases). The CDR3 extends over 14 amino acids. In germline, CDR1 is GTSNPN, CDR2 SVGIG (reference sequence). The V and J ends lost 2 bases and 3 bases respectively, with 14 bases between them. DNA of the CDR3: TGTGCCTGGAGTTCGACAGGTTCCCTCTACGAGCAGTACTTC. Its translation is CAWSSTGSLYEQYF.

The sample holds a few counts of this clonotype. The V gene is TRBV4-1, the J gene TRBJ2-1; D unresolved. The CDR3 is 13 residues long. Germline V gene data show CDR1 as MGHRA and CDR2 as YSYEKL. Trimming cost V 0 bases and J 7 bases, with 7 bases left between them. The CDR3 nucleotides read TGCGCCAGCAGCCAAGAAGCCTTGAATGAGCAGTTCTTC. It yields the protein CASSQEALNEQFF.

The chain couples TRBV5-1 to TRBJ1-1; no firm D call. The CDR3 is made up of 14 amino acids. Trimming removed 7 bases at V and 7 bases at J, with 20 bases between. Germline V gives CDR1 SGHRS, CDR2 YFSETQ. The CDR3 DNA reads as TGCGCCAGCGTTAAAGAGGGAGTTGGTGGTGAAGCTTTCTTT. Translating gives CASVKEGVGGEAFF.

The table lists this clonotype with a few counts. The chain links TRBV2 to TRBJ2-5; D is perhaps TRBD1 or TRBD2 (5 bases each). Trimming took off 0 bases at V and 1 base at J, with 15 bases between the two ends. Germline CDR1 is SNHLY and CDR2 is FYNNEI. This CDR3 is built from 17 residues. This CDR3 is CASSEAAGSFLQETQYF. For the CDR3, the DNA is TGTGCCAGCAGTGAAGCGGCAGGGAGCTTTCTCCAAGAGACCCAGTACTTC.

This clonotype came up once. This chain links TRBV20-1 with TRBJ2-7, with D tentatively TRBD2 (5 bases). The CDR3 is made up of 15 amino acids. Germline V gene lookup returns CDR1 DFQATT and CDR2 SNEGSKA (reference sequence). The ends were cut back, 2 bases at V and 1 base at J, with 15 bases in the middle. CDR3: CSARYRIGGSYEQYF. As DNA, the CDR3 is TGCAGTGCTAGATATAGAATTGGCGGGTCCTACGAGCAGTACTTC.

The rearrangement joins TRBV12-3 or TRBV12-4 to TRBJ2-5; D unresolved. V shed 2 bases and J shed 4 bases, with 8 bases lying between them. This CDR3 comprises 13 residues. In DNA form, the CDR3 reads TGTGCCAGCAGTTTAAGGGCCTTAGAGACCCAGTACTTC. Protein sequence: CASSLRALETQYF.

In its sample, this clonotype was seen once. This sequence joins TRBV4-3 and TRBJ2-1; the match to TRBD2 covers 12 bases. V gave up 4 bases and J gave up 2 bases; unmatched junction bases: 6. The length of the CDR3 is 17 residues. Germline V lookup: CDR1 LGHNA, CDR2 YSLEER. In nucleotides, the CDR3 is TGCGCCAGCAGCCGCCCTAGCGGGAGGGGGGCCTACAATGAGCAGTTCTTC. It translates to CASSRPSGRGAYNEQFF.

This clonotype showed up just a few times. V and J are TRBV5-1 and TRBJ2-3; D gene unclear. The CDR3 covers 16 residues. V shed 0 bases and J shed 0 bases, with 11 bases lying between them. CDR1 and CDR2 from the germline V gene are SGHRS and YFSETQ. The CDR3 loop is CASSLGAASSTDTQYF. CDR3 nucleotide sequence: TGCGCCAGCAGCTTGGGGGCGGCTTCTAGCACAGATACGCAGTATTTT.

The chain uses TRBV7-8 and TRBJ2-3; TRBD2 matches 14 bases. The V gene's germline CDR1 is SGHVS and CDR2 FQNEAQ. The CDR3 spans 19 residues. Losses at the gene ends were 4 bases for V and 8 bases for J; bases not matched to a gene: 17. The CDR3: CASSSFRPPGLAGEGTQYF. CDR3 DNA: TGTGCCAGCAGCTCCTTTAGGCCACCGGGACTAGCGGGAGAAGGTACGCAGTATTTT.

The sample holds a few counts of this clonotype. The V call is TRBV27, the J call TRBJ1-5; TRBD1 matches at 7 bases. V was pared by 8 bases and J by 4 bases, with 11 bases of the junction left unmatched. Per the germline V gene, CDR1 is MNHEY and CDR2 is SMNVEV (reference sequence). The length of the CDR3 is 15 residues. The CDR3 is CASATGTDLNQPQHF. CDR3 nucleotides: TGTGCCAGCGCTACCGGGACAGACTTGAATCAGCCCCAGCATTTT.

The sample holds many counts of this clonotype. The gene calls are TRBV6-4 and TRBJ2-2; D not resolved. The germline V and J ends were trimmed by 0 bases and 3 bases, with 2 bases remaining between them. The germline V gene has CDR1 MRHNA and CDR2 SNTAGT. CDR3 length: 13 residues. DNA for the CDR3: TGTGCCAGCAGTGACTCGGACACCGGGGAGCTGTTTTTT. It yields the protein CASSDSDTGELFF.